A single sample gave rise to the 22 T cell receptor beta chains below, sequenced in a study of CD8+CD57+ T cells in acquired aplastic anemia. The study profiled TCR beta VDJ and CDR3 using genomic DNA as template. TCRdb redid the calling of the reads with MiXCR, one entry per CDR3 protein. Of around 500,000 distinct CDR3 sequences in the sample, under 40% were seen once. An expansion of CD8+CD57+ cells by flow cytometry had been shown in patients chosen for sequencing. The sequencing input was sorted CD4+, CD8+, or CD8+CD57+ T cells (not recorded which) from PBMCs. These receptors all come from a human donor with aplastic anemia.

This clonotype came up many times. This rearrangement joins TRBV20-1 to TRBJ2-2; D is ambiguous. Germline V gene data show CDR1 as DFQATT and CDR2 as SNEGSKA (reference sequence). CDR3 length: 14 amino acids. V was trimmed by 1 base and J by 4 bases, leaving 10 bases between them. In DNA, the CDR3 is TGCAGTGCTAGAGGTGTACGTAGCACCGGGGAGCTGTTTTTT. Its translation: CSARGVRSTGELFF.

This chain links TRBV5-1 with TRBJ1-1; TRBD1 aligns across 9 bases. Germline assignment: CDR1 SGHRS and CDR2 YFSETQ. Germline trimming cut 2 bases from V and 5 bases from J; bases unmatched to any gene: 4. This CDR3 is 14 amino acids long. The CDR3 bases are TGCGCCAGCAGCTTTGGGGACAGGGTGACTGAAGCTTTCTTT. It specifies CASSFGDRVTEAFF.

About this clonotype: Possible read error: a much larger clone is one base away. V usage is TRBV7-9 and J usage is TRBJ1-2, with 7 bases matching TRBD1. Germline V lookup: CDR1 SEHNR, CDR2 FQNEAQ (reference sequence). This CDR3 spans 12 amino acids. The CDR3 loop reads CASQGVNYGHTF. CDR3 DNA: TGTGCCAGCCAGGGGGTAAACTATGGCCACACCTTC.

The chain carries TRBV25-1 and TRBJ2-1; TRBD1 is a possible D gene (5 bases). V was shortened by 3 bases and J by 7 bases, with 10 bases between the two germline ends. The CDR3 is made up of 13 amino acids. The V gene's germline CDR1 is MGHDK and CDR2 SYGVNS. CDR3 nucleotide sequence: TGTGCCAGCAGTGAGTTGTCAGGGAATGAGCAGTTCTTC. Translated: CASSELSGNEQFF.

A note on this clonotype: The missing conserved phenylalanine or tryptophan at the end of this CDR3 makes a read error likely. V gene TRBV19 combines with J gene TRBJ2-7, with 7 nucleotides matching TRBD2. Germline V CDR1 and CDR2: LNHDA, SQIVND (reference sequence). The trim removed 1 base at V and 1 base at J, leaving 1 base unmatched. This CDR3 is built from 14 residues. The CDR3 DNA reads TGTGCCAGTAGTATAGCGGGGGGTTCCTACGAGCAGTACCTC. Its translation is CASSIAGGSYEQYL.

The rearrangement uses TRBV2 and TRBJ2-6; 10 positions match TRBD2. After removal of 6 bases from V and 4 bases from J, the junction contained 9 bases not matched to a gene. The CDR3 spans 17 residues. Per the germline V gene, CDR1 is SNHLY and CDR2 is FYNNEI. DNA of the CDR3: TGTGCCAGCAGAAGCGGGAGGGATACAAGGGGGGCCAACGTCCTGACTTTC. As protein: CASRSGRDTRGANVLTF. The variable domain in full, with the rest retrieved from reference TRBV2 and TRBJ2-6, is EPEVTQTPSHQVTQMGQEVILRCVPISNHLYFYWYRQILGQKVEFLVSFYNNEISEKSEIFDDQFSVERPDGSNFTLKIRSTKLEDSAMYFCASRSGRDTRGANVLTFGAGSRLTVL.

This chain joins TRBV5-6 and TRBJ1-2; unclear D gene. Germline V gene lookup returns CDR1 SGHDT and CDR2 YYEEEE. The V end lost 4 bases, the J end lost 1 base, and 14 bases lay between the germline ends. The CDR3 runs 15 residues. This chain's CDR3 is CASSGPAVGNYGYTF. The CDR3 DNA sequence: TGTGCCAGCAGCGGCCCAGCGGTTGGTAACTATGGCTACACCTTC.

This clonotype was observed many times. The rearrangement links TRBV7-2 to TRBJ2-7, with D tentatively TRBD1 (5 bases). This CDR3 contains 13 residues. The V and J ends lost 4 bases and 6 bases respectively, with 13 bases between them. Per the germline V gene, CDR1 is SGHTA and CDR2 is FQGNSA. CDR3 loop: CASSSRWGGEQYF. CDR3 bases: TGTGCCAGCAGCTCGCGCTGGGGCGGCGAGCAGTACTTC. Combining the CDR3 with reference TRBV7-2 and TRBJ2-7 gives the whole variable domain GAGVSQSPSNKVTEKGKDVELRCDPISGHTALYWYRQSLGQGLEFLIYFQGNSAPDKSGLPSDRFSAERTGGSVSTLTIQRTQQEDSAVYLCASSSRWGGEQYFGPGTRLTVT.

The chain has TRBV29-1 and TRBJ2-4; D is unresolved. Germline values: CDR1 SQVTM, CDR2 ANQGSEA. With 5 bases removed from V and 8 bases from J, the gap between germline ends came to 7 bases. The CDR3 extends over 10 amino acids. The CDR3 nucleotides read TGCAGCGTTACAAGGGACATTCAGTACTTC. Protein sequence: CSVTRDIQYF.

The gene calls are TRBV5-1 and TRBJ2-3, with 7 bases lining up with TRBD1. Germline V CDR1 and CDR2: SGHRS, YFSETQ. The junction had 12 bases not matched to a gene; V was cut back by 3 bases and J by 2 bases. The CDR3 length is 17 residues. In DNA form, the CDR3 reads TGCGCCAGCAGCTCCGCCCTTACCGGGACAGACACAGATACGCAGTATTTT. It yields the protein CASSSALTGTDTDTQYF.

The genes are TRBV7-2 and TRBJ2-7, with a weak D call TRBD1 (6 bases). Deletions cut 2 bases from V and 2 bases from J, with 19 bases between. This CDR3 is built from 17 residues. Germline V CDR1 and CDR2: SGHTA, FQGNSA. Written as DNA, the CDR3 is TGTGCCAGCAGCTTATCGTCGGACAGAACTTTGACCTACGAGCAGTACTTC. Translating gives CASSLSSDRTLTYEQYF.

The chain has TRBV11-2 and TRBJ1-1, with 7 bases aligning to TRBD1. V trimming: 3 bases; J trimming: 3 bases; junction bases outside the gene matches: 4. The germline CDR1 and CDR2 sequences are SGHAT and FQNNGV. The CDR3 length is 14 residues. The CDR3, as DNA: TGTGCCAGCAGCTTCGACAGGGCGGACACTGAAGCTTTCTTT. Protein: CASSFDRADTEAFF.

The table lists this clonotype with many counts. This chain uses TRBV7-2 with TRBJ2-1; 8 positions match TRBD2. CDR1 is SGHTA, CDR2 FQGNSA, per germline. The J segment lost 9 bases and the V segment lost 1 base, leaving 8 bases of the junction unmatched. The CDR3 runs 15 residues. This CDR3 reads CASSLEGAGAFEQFF. The CDR3 DNA sequence: TGTGCCAGCAGCTTAGAAGGAGCGGGGGCATTTGAGCAGTTCTTC.

The genes are TRBV15 and TRBJ1-1, with D unclear. The CDR3 contains 14 residues. In germline, CDR1 is LNHNV, CDR2 YYDKDF (reference sequence). The V gene lost 1 base and the J gene lost 5 bases, with 11 bases spanning the gap. CDR3 DNA: TGTGCCACCAGCAGAGTGGCAGGCGGAACTGAAGCTTTCTTT. Residues: CATSRVAGGTEAFF.

Remarks on this clonotype: One base away lies a much larger clone, so this may be a sequencing read error. The rearrangement joins TRBV12-3 or TRBV12-4 to TRBJ1-2, with D maybe TRBD1 (5 bases). V dropped 6 bases and J dropped 6 bases, with 14 bases sitting between them. The CDR3 is 13 residues long. CDR3 region: CASRSGVMDGYTF. CDR3 DNA sequence: TGTGCCAGCAGGTCGGGGGTAATGGATGGCTACACCTTC.

This clonotype was detected ten times or more. CDR3 sequence reads: CAIGTGSGEQFF. In DNA, the CDR3 is TGTGCCATCGGGACAGGGTCGGGGGAGCAGTTCTTC. The chain has TRBV24-1 and TRBJ2-1; 9 positions match TRBD1. CDR3 length equals 12 residues. J was trimmed by 10 bases and V by 11 bases; bases with no gene match: 8. The germline gives CDR1 KGHDR, CDR2 SFDVKD.

Many counts were recorded for this clonotype. The junction does not match germline at one end; this may be a read error. This chain links TRBV2 with TRBJ1-1; D may be TRBD1 (5 bases). CDR3 length: 14 residues. Germline V gives CDR1 SNHLY, CDR2 FYNNEI. CDR3 DNA: TGTGCCAGCAGAGAAGTACAGGAGGTCACTGAAGCTTTCTTT. Residues: CASREVQEVTEAFF.

This clonotype was found many times. The rearrangement uses TRBV7-2 and TRBJ2-7; no reliable D call. The germline V gene encodes CDR1 SGHTA and CDR2 FQGNSA. V dropped 5 bases and J dropped 6 bases, with 14 bases sitting between them. The CDR3 has 13 amino acids. The CDR3 bases are TGTGCCAGCAGCAGAGACCCCTTGAGCGAGCAGTACTTC. Its protein is CASSRDPLSEQYF.

V usage is TRBV15 and J usage is TRBJ2-7; D is unresolved. The CDR3 has 13 residues. The germline V and J ends were trimmed by 1 base and 6 bases, with 10 bases remaining between them. Germline CDR1 is LNHNV and CDR2 is YYDKDF (reference sequence). The CDR3 region has the DNA TGTGCCACCAGCAGAGGTCAAACGGGCGAGCAGTACTTC. This codes for CATSRGQTGEQYF.

The chain recombines TRBV5-1 with TRBJ2-5; D not resolved. Per germline, CDR1 SGHRS and CDR2 YFSETQ. The CDR3 consists of 14 residues. V lost 2 bases, J lost 2 bases, and 10 bases lay in between. CDR3 residues: CASSFLADQETQYF. CDR3 in DNA: TGCGCCAGCAGCTTTCTGGCGGATCAAGAGACCCAGTACTTC.

The rearrangement uses TRBV2 and TRBJ1-2; 8 bases are shared with TRBD1. V dropped 6 bases and J dropped 4; count of bases not matched to a gene: 7. Germline CDR1 SNHLY, CDR2 FYNNEI. The CDR3 has 14 amino acids. CDR3 sequence: CASSIRTGSYGYTF. The CDR3 region has the DNA TGTGCCAGCAGCATCCGGACAGGGAGCTATGGCTACACCTTC.

V and J are TRBV24-1 and TRBJ2-5; the D is unclear. The V gene's germline CDR1 is KGHDR and CDR2 SFDVKD. The CDR3 is made up of 16 amino acids. Trimming pared 2 bases from V and 5 bases from J, leaving 17 bases between. CDR3 DNA sequence: TGTGCCACCAGTGATTATATGACGGGCAGTCGGGAGACCCAGTACTTC. Its protein is CATSDYMTGSRETQYF.